Following are 21 T cell receptor beta chains from one sample sequenced in a study of CD4+ T cells in melanoma. Repertoires were generated with immunoSEQ multiplex PCR, while TCRdb's copy carries only in-frame clones and drops some. Among about 10,000 clones listed, roughly 80% were seen once. Sequencing was done on a sample of cells from a culture (not recorded whether cultured in vitro). Every receptor here comes from a human donor with melanoma.

V is TRBV5-5 and J is TRBJ1-2; no reliable D call. V shed 1 base and J shed 4 bases, with 11 bases lying between them. This CDR3 spans 14 amino acids. Germline lookup yields CDR1 SGHKS and CDR2 YYEKEE (reference sequence). As DNA, the CDR3 is TGTGCCAGCAGCTTGCAGGTTCAGCCCTATGGCTACACCTTC. It is translated as CASSLQVQPYGYTF.

DNA of the CDR3: TGTGCCAGCAGCCGCCGGGACAGGGGCTCGGGTGAGCAGTTCTTC. Amino acid sequence: CASSRRDRGSGEQFF. The V call is TRBV4-2, the J call TRBJ2-1; 10 bases agree with TRBD1. In germline, CDR1 is LGHNA, CDR2 YNFKEQ. With V trimmed by 4 bases and J by 9 bases, 9 bases remained unmatched. The CDR3 length is 15 residues.

The rearrangement uses TRBV19 and TRBJ1-5; 8 bases fit TRBD1. V was pared by 4 bases and J by 4 bases, with 9 bases of the junction left unmatched. CDR1 LNHDA and CDR2 SQIVND come from the germline V gene (reference sequence). This CDR3 has 16 residues. CDR3 sequence: CASSTPPDRANQPQHF. CDR3 nucleotide sequence: TGTGCCAGTAGTACCCCGCCGGACAGGGCAAATCAGCCCCAGCATTTT.

The genes are TRBV6-5 and TRBJ1-1; D call uncertain. Trimming left V 8 bases short and J 0 bases short, with 10 bases between. From germline, CDR1 is MNHEY and CDR2 SVGAGI. This CDR3 region has 13 residues. CDR3 sequence reads: CASQEIVNTEAFF. The CDR3 DNA reads TGTGCCAGCCAAGAAATCGTGAACACTGAAGCTTTCTTT.

CDR3 amino acids: CASSLARAGPEAFF. The CDR3 DNA is TGCGCCAGCAGCTTGGCCCGGGCAGGGCCTGAAGCTTTCTTT. The genes are TRBV5-1 and TRBJ1-1; possible D gene TRBD1, 5 bases. This CDR3 region has 14 residues. CDR1 SGHRS and CDR2 YFSETQ come from the germline V gene. V was cut by 0 bases and J by 6 bases, with 12 bases left in between.

The chain has TRBV4-1 and TRBJ2-7; D possibly matches TRBD1 or TRBD2 (5 bases each). The V end lost 0 bases, the J end lost 0 bases, and 9 bases lay between the germline ends. CDR1 and CDR2 from the germline V gene are MGHRA and YSYEKL. This CDR3 has 15 amino acids. Here the CDR3 DNA reads TGCGCCAGCAGCCAAGAATGGGGGACCTCCTACGAGCAGTACTTC. As protein: CASSQEWGTSYEQYF.

The gene calls are TRBV12-5 and TRBJ1-5; a possible D gene is TRBD1 (5 bases). V was trimmed by 2 bases and J by 3 bases, leaving 14 bases between them. This CDR3 contains 16 residues. CDR1 is LGHNT and CDR2 is FRNRAP in the germline V gene. The CDR3 DNA reads as TGTGCTAGTGGTTTGTTACGGGGGGGAAACAATCAGCCCCAGCATTTT. Translating gives CASGLLRGGNNQPQHF.

The rearrangement links TRBV7-3 to TRBJ2-1, with D possibly TRBD2 on 6 matching bases. This CDR3 has 17 amino acids. Per the germline V gene, CDR1 is SGHTA and CDR2 is FQGTGA. Trimming took 3 bases from V and 6 from J, leaving 21 bases between them. The CDR3 nucleotides read TGTGCCAGCAGCTTTGGCCCGGGACTTAGGGACTCCAATGAGCAGTTCTTC. The encoded protein is CASSFGPGLRDSNEQFF.

The chain joins TRBV13 to TRBJ2-3, with D unclear. V dropped 2 bases and J dropped 7 bases, with 10 bases sitting between them. This CDR3 comprises 13 residues. Germline CDR1 and CDR2: PRHDT and FYEKMQ (reference sequence). CDR3 region: CASSLLDTHTQYF. CDR3 bases: TGTGCCAGCAGCTTACTCGACACCCATACGCAGTATTTT.

This chain uses TRBV2 with TRBJ1-2; D may be TRBD1 (5 bases). Germline loops: CDR1 SNHLY, CDR2 FYNNEI. CDR3 length: 13 residues. V lost 11 bases and J lost 4, with 17 bases in between. The DNA of the CDR3 is TGTGCCGCGAGAGGGGCCAAAAGCTATGGCTACACCTTC. Its translation: CAARGAKSYGYTF.

This clone was seen a handful of times. CDR3: CSVRTAGNTIYF. Here the CDR3 DNA reads TGCAGCGTGAGGACAGCTGGAAACACCATATATTTT. The chain has TRBV29-1 and TRBJ1-3; D may be TRBD1 (6 bases). Trimming took off 6 bases at V and 2 bases at J, with 8 bases between the two ends. Germline-derived CDR1 and CDR2 are SQVTM and ANQGSEA. This CDR3 has 12 amino acids.

This clone appeared once. The V and J genes are TRBV11-2 and TRBJ2-1; 10 positions agree with TRBD2. This CDR3 is 16 amino acids long. Germline V CDR1 and CDR2: SGHAT, FQNNGV. The V segment lost 5 bases and the J segment 3 bases; nucleotides outside the gene matches: 7. DNA for the CDR3: TGTGCCAGCAGCGCCCCTAGCGGGGGCGTCTACAATGAGCAGTTCTTC. As protein: CASSAPSGGVYNEQFF. Filled out from reference TRBV11-2 and TRBJ2-1, the complete variable domain reads EAGVAQSPRYKIIEKRQSVAFWCNPISGHATLYWYQQILGQGPKLLIQFQNNGVVDDSQLPKDRFSAERLKGVDSTLKIQPAKLEDSAVYLCASSAPSGGVYNEQFFGPGTRLTVL.

The chain combines TRBV5-1 with TRBJ2-2; D unclear. Germline values: CDR1 SGHRS, CDR2 YFSETQ. This CDR3 is 13 amino acids long. Deletions cut 0 bases from V and 6 bases from J, with 6 bases between. The CDR3 sequence: CASSLVVAGELFF. For the CDR3, the DNA is TGCGCCAGCAGCTTGGTGGTGGCCGGGGAGCTGTTTTTT.

This clone is medium-sized within its sample. This chain joins TRBV6-5 and TRBJ1-1; D uncertain. CDR3 length: 13 residues. The V gene's germline CDR1 is MNHEY and CDR2 SVGAGI. With 6 bases removed from V and 6 bases from J, the gap between germline ends came to 14 bases. The CDR3 DNA reads TGTGCCAGCAGATCGAGGGATGCAGCTGAAGCTTTCTTT. This sequence encodes CASRSRDAAEAFF.

The J gene is TRBJ2-5, the V gene TRBV18, with D maybe TRBD2 (6 bases). Per the germline V gene, CDR1 is KGHSH and CDR2 is LQKENI. Trimming shortened V by 2 bases and J by 2 bases, and 12 bases separated the two germline ends. This CDR3 comprises 15 residues. The CDR3 DNA sequence: TGTGCCAGCTCACCAGATTGGACTATTCAAGAGACCCAGTACTTC. Residues: CASSPDWTIQETQYF.

The V and J genes are TRBV15 and TRBJ2-3; 14 nucleotides agree with TRBD2. V lost 3 bases, J lost 10 bases, and 9 bases stayed unmatched. The CDR3 is 16 amino acids. Germline V gene sequence: CDR1 LNHNV, CDR2 YYDKDF (reference sequence). The CDR3 loop reads CATSRTSGGAYQAQYF. CDR3 nucleotide sequence: TGTGCCACCAGCAGGACTAGCGGGGGGGCTTACCAAGCGCAGTATTTT.

The chain recombines TRBV6-5 with TRBJ1-2; 12 bases fit TRBD1. The CDR3 length is 14 residues. V shed 6 bases, J shed 4 bases, and the junction held 3 bases outside the gene matches. Germline lookup yields CDR1 MNHEY and CDR2 SVGAGI. The CDR3 sequence: CASRGQGAFYGYTF. The CDR3 bases are TGTGCCAGCAGGGGACAGGGGGCATTCTATGGCTACACCTTC.

The chain carries TRBV2 and TRBJ2-5, with D uncertain. Germline V CDR1 and CDR2: SNHLY, FYNNEI. Trimming stripped 1 base from V and 6 bases from J, with 0 bases between. The CDR3 totals 10 residues. The CDR3 region is CASSEETQYF. The CDR3 DNA reads TGTGCCAGCAGTGAAGAGACCCAGTACTTC.

The chain is built from TRBV7-2 and TRBJ1-2; tentatively, D is TRBD1 (5 bases). Germline CDR1 SGHTA, CDR2 FQGNSA. Trimming removed 4 bases at V and 4 bases at J, with 13 bases between. The CDR3 is made up of 14 amino acids. The CDR3 DNA reads TGTGCCAGCAGCTCAACCCGACAGCCCTATGGCTACACCTTC. It specifies CASSSTRQPYGYTF.

This chain joins TRBV24-1 and TRBJ2-6; D is perhaps TRBD1 (5 bases). V shed 5 bases and J shed 2 bases, with 12 bases lying between them. CDR1 and CDR2 from the germline V gene are KGHDR and SFDVKD. This CDR3 is 16 amino acids long. Here the CDR3 DNA reads TGTGCCACCAGTGCGGCTTCAGGGACTGGGGCCAACGTCCTGACTTTC. Translation: CATSAASGTGANVLTF.

The chain has TRBV9 and TRBJ2-7; 8 bases fit TRBD2. The germline gives CDR1 SGDLS, CDR2 YYNGEE. This CDR3 region has 14 residues. The trim removed 0 bases at V and 3 bases at J, leaving 2 bases unmatched. CDR3 nucleotide sequence: TGTGCCAGCAGCGTAGGCAGCGGGGGCTACGAGCAGTACTTC. As protein: CASSVGSGGYEQYF.